This T cell receptor (beta chain) is drawn from a study of cytomegalovirus exposure and HLA in healthy donors. This clone has just a few counts. This CDR3 is also generated by other DNA sequences in the sample. PCR involved 60 Vbeta and 13 Jbeta primers. The authors' processing: As a later analysis found, there were 70 million to 100 million unique TCR beta chains, of which some 10 million were shared. Method: immunoSEQ multiplex PCR; TCRdb's copy keeps in-frame clones and lacks some. The DNA was the basis for D and trimming; V, J and clone size are from that table. This table holds roughly 160,000 clones, 80% found once. Germline values: CDR1 SSHAT, CDR2 FNYEAQ (reference sequence). V lost 1 base and J lost 1, with 4 bases in between. The CDR3 has 13 amino acids.

This sequence joins TRBV7-7 and TRBJ1-1, with D hard to call. This TCR came from a man aged 30 to 39 in good health and CMV-seronegative. Sequenced: PBMCs. CDR3 sequence reads: CASSLGQNTEAFF. Written as DNA, the CDR3 is TGTGCCAGCAGCTTAGGACAGAACACTGAAGCTTTCTTT.